The T cell receptor beta chain described here comes from a study of blood T cell repertoires in COVID-19. Clones were sequenced by immunoSEQ multiplex PCR, and TCRdb holds only the in-frame ones, with some missing. The sample consists of approximately 60,000 clones, around 93% of them appearing once. This clone showed up just once. Germline V gives CDR1 SGHTA, CDR2 FQGNSA. The CDR3 contains 15 residues. Unmatched junction bases numbered 6, after V lost 4 bases and J lost 8 bases. The receptor's source is a man in his 70s with active COVID-19. Material: peripheral blood. This sequence joins TRBV7-2 and TRBJ1-6, with 9 bases lining up with TRBD1. The CDR3 DNA follows: TGTGCCAGCAGCTCGGGACAGGGTAGTTATTCACCCCTCCACTTT. Translated, it gives CASSSGQGSYSPLHF.